These T cell receptor beta chains were read from a single sample in a study of monozygotic twins with cystic fibrosis. The repertoire was sequenced with immunoSEQ multiplex PCR; TCRdb's copy has only in-frame clones and lacks some. The repertoire consists of fewer than 20,000 clones, with about 89% occurring once and the leading ten covering about 1.6%. The material sequenced was blood. These receptor sequences come from a girl aged 2-10 years with cystic fibrosis. Both conserved end residues are part of each CDR3. The D gene is left open where the match is weak. Clone size is stated in some rows and not others, as once, few, many or a class when expanded.

D: TRBD1
J: TRBJ2-5
V: TRBV18
size: -
DNA: TGTGCCAGCTCAGCAGGACAGGGGGCGTTCGAGACCCAGTACTTC
CDR3: CASSAGQGAFETQYF

D: TRBD2
J: TRBJ2-3
V: TRBV18
size: -
DNA: TGTGCCAGCTCCCCCATGGCTAGCGGGGGGGCACTACACGTTACGCAGTATTTT
CDR3: CASSPMASGGALHVTQYF

D: -
J: TRBJ1-1
V: TRBV18
size: -
DNA: TGTGCCAGCTCACCCGGGGCGGGGGGCACTGAAGCTTTCTTT
CDR3: CASSPGAGGTEAFF

D: -
J: TRBJ1-1
V: TRBV30
size: -
DNA: TGTGCCTGGTCCCAGACAGCCGAAGCTTTCTTT
CDR3: CAWSQTAEAFF

D: -
J: TRBJ1-2
V: TRBV5-1
size: once
DNA: TGCGCCAGCAGCTTGGGGGTTGGGCACTACACCTTC
CDR3: CASSLGVGHYTF

D: -
J: TRBJ1-3
V: TRBV6-1
size: -
DNA: TGTGCCAGCAGTGTTGGAAACACCATATATTTT
CDR3: CASSVGNTIYF

D: -
J: TRBJ1-2
V: TRBV29-1
size: -
DNA: TGCAGCGTTGACCTTGAGGCCTCGGAAGCTTATGGCTACACCTTC
CDR3: CSVDLEASEAYGYTF

D: -
J: TRBJ1-2
V: TRBV6-1
size: -
DNA: TGTGCCTCTTCAGGACAGAGTATGGCTAACACCTTC
CDR3: CASSGQSMANTF

D: TRBD2
J: TRBJ2-3
V: TRBV7-9
size: -
DNA: TGTGCCAGCAGCTTAGTGGCACTAGCGGGGACAGATACGCAGTATTTT
CDR3: CASSLVALAGTDTQYF

D: -
J: TRBJ2-3
V: TRBV5-1
size: -
DNA: TGCGCCAGCAGCTCCATCCTCGACCCGGGGCAGTATTTT
CDR3: CASSSILDPGQYF

D: TRBD1
J: TRBJ1-5
V: TRBV5-8
size: -
DNA: TGTGCCAGCAGCCGAGGGACAGGCAATCAGCCCCAGCATTTT
CDR3: CASSRGTGNQPQHF

D: -
J: TRBJ2-7
V: TRBV28
size: -
DNA: TGTGCCAGCAGGGGCGACAGGAGGAGCTCCTACGAGCAGTACTTC
CDR3: CASRGDRRSSYEQYF

D: TRBD1
J: TRBJ1-2
V: TRBV6-1
size: -
DNA: TGTGCCAGCAGTACAGGGGGCGACGGCTACACCTTC
CDR3: CASSTGGDGYTF

D: TRBD2
J: TRBJ2-5
V: TRBV11-3
size: -
DNA: TGTGCCAGCAGCTTAGGCGACCCGCTCCAACTAGCGGGAGTGGGTGAGACCCAGTACTTC
CDR3: CASSLGDPLQLAGVGETQYF

D: -
J: TRBJ1-1
V: TRBV6-5
size: -
DNA: TGTGCCAGCAGTCCGGGGGGGCTGGGCACTGAAGCTTTCTTT
CDR3: CASSPGGLGTEAFF

D: -
J: TRBJ2-5
V: TRBV5-1
size: -
DNA: TGCGCCAGCAGCTTGGACCTAGCCGGGGACCAGTACTTC
CDR3: CASSLDLAGDQYF

D: TRBD1
J: TRBJ1-2
V: TRBV6-1
size: -
DNA: TGTGCCAGCAGTGAAGCAGGGGGCTGGACGAACTATGGCTACACCTTC
CDR3: CASSEAGGWTNYGYTF

D: -
J: TRBJ2-2
V: TRBV18
size: -
DNA: TGTGCCAGCTCACCAAGGGGCGGACCGAACACCGGGGAGCTGTTTTTT
CDR3: CASSPRGGPNTGELFF

D: -
J: TRBJ1-1
V: TRBV9
size: few
DNA: TGTGCCAGCAGCGTACAGGGAGCTCCCACGGGGAGGGACACTGAAGCTTTCTTT
CDR3: CASSVQGAPTGRDTEAFF

D: TRBD2
J: TRBJ2-1
V: TRBV27
size: -
DNA: TGTGCCAGCAGTCCCGGGACTAGCGGGGTCAATGAGCAGTTCTTC
CDR3: CASSPGTSGVNEQFF

D: TRBD2
J: TRBJ2-3
V: TRBV7-7
size: once
DNA: TGTGCCAGCAGCTCTAGCGGGGGGGCATTGGATACGCAGTATTTT
CDR3: CASSSSGGALDTQYF

D: TRBD1
J: TRBJ2-6
V: TRBV30
size: once
DNA: TGTGCCTGGAGGGACAGGGTTCCACCTGGGGCCAACGTCCTGACTTTC
CDR3: CAWRDRVPPGANVLTF

D: -
J: TRBJ1-3
V: TRBV6-5
size: -
DNA: TGTGCCAGCAGTTACTCGGACCGAGGAAACACCATATATTTT
CDR3: CASSYSDRGNTIYF

D: -
J: TRBJ2-1
V: TRBV5-4
size: -
DNA: TGTGCCAGCACCCTAGGGGGCTCCTACAATGAGCAGTTCTTC
CDR3: CASTLGGSYNEQFF

D: -
J: TRBJ1-1
V: TRBV18
size: -
DNA: TGTGCCAGCTCACCTACCCCGTCATACATCAGGGCGCGGGCGGACACTGAAGCTTTCTTT
CDR3: CASSPTPSYIRARADTEAFF

D: -
J: TRBJ1-1
V: TRBV29-1
size: few
DNA: TGCAGCGTTGAGTTGAGGGGGTTAACTGAAGCTTTCTTT
CDR3: CSVELRGLTEAFF

D: -
J: TRBJ2-2
V: TRBV6-1
size: -
DNA: TGTGCCAGCAAGTACGGCGCGAACACCGGGGAGCTGTTTTTT
CDR3: CASKYGANTGELFF

D: TRBD2
J: TRBJ2-1
V: TRBV18
size: -
DNA: TGTGCCAGCTCACCTAGGGGGACTAGCCTAAATGAGCAGTTCTTC
CDR3: CASSPRGTSLNEQFF

D: -
J: TRBJ2-1
V: TRBV19
size: -
DNA: TGTGCCAGTAGTACCTTAGCGGCCTACTCCTACAATGAGCAGTTCTTC
CDR3: CASSTLAAYSYNEQFF

D: -
J: TRBJ1-2
V: TRBV30
size: -
DNA: TGTGCCTGGACTATCGGGGGAGGGAGGGTCTATGGCTACACCTTC
CDR3: CAWTIGGGRVYGYTF

D: -
J: TRBJ2-7
V: TRBV6-4
size: -
DNA: TGTGCCAGCAGTCCCGGGACTGATGCCCCTTACGGCGAGCAGTACTTC
CDR3: CASSPGTDAPYGEQYF

D: -
J: TRBJ2-1
V: TRBV9
size: -
DNA: TGTGCCAGCAGCGGCTCCCAGGAGGCAGCTTCCTACAATGAGCAGTTCTTC
CDR3: CASSGSQEAASYNEQFF

D: -
J: TRBJ2-6
V: TRBV29-1
size: -
DNA: TGCAGCGTTGAAGATCTTTACGACTTCCAGGCTGGGGCCAACGTCCTGACTTTC
CDR3: CSVEDLYDFQAGANVLTF

D: TRBD2
J: TRBJ2-2
V: TRBV12-5
size: -
DNA: TGTGCTAGCGCAATGGGGTCGGGAGGATATTTCGGGGAGCTGTTTTTT
CDR3: CASAMGSGGYFGELFF

D: TRBD2
J: TRBJ2-7
V: TRBV7-9
size: -
DNA: TGTGCCAGCAGCTTGCTGACTAGCGGCCCCTACGAGCAGTACTTC
CDR3: CASSLLTSGPYEQYF

D: TRBD2
J: TRBJ2-1
V: TRBV7-8
size: -
DNA: TGTGCCAGCAGCATAGGGACTAGCGGGGTTATCAATGAGCAGTTCTTC
CDR3: CASSIGTSGVINEQFF

D: -
J: TRBJ1-2
V: TRBV5-4
size: -
DNA: TGTGCCAGCAGCTTGGCCTGGAAGGGCGGCTATGGCTACACCTTC
CDR3: CASSLAWKGGYGYTF

D: -
J: TRBJ2-5
V: TRBV27
size: -
DNA: TGTGCCAGCAGTCACCCCGGCCCGGGCCCGGGGGAGACCCAGTACTTC
CDR3: CASSHPGPGPGETQYF

D: TRBD2
J: TRBJ2-1
V: TRBV4-2
size: -
DNA: TGTGCCAGCAGCCACGTTGGCAGCGGGAAATACAATGAGCAGTTCTTC
CDR3: CASSHVGSGKYNEQFF

D: -
J: TRBJ1-1
V: TRBV7-9
size: -
DNA: TGTGCCAGCAGCTTAGGAGGGAGTAGGACTGAAGCTTTCTTT
CDR3: CASSLGGSRTEAFF

D: TRBD1
J: TRBJ2-3
V: TRBV30
size: -
DNA: TGTGCCTGGAGGTTAGCGACAGGGGAGGCAGATACGCAGTATTTT
CDR3: CAWRLATGEADTQYF

D: -
J: TRBJ1-4
V: TRBV19
size: -
DNA: TGTGCCAGTAGTACTTCACCGGCAACTAATGAAAAACTGTTTTTT
CDR3: CASSTSPATNEKLFF

D: -
J: TRBJ2-2
V: TRBV28
size: -
DNA: TGTGCCAGCAGTGCTTGGGACACCAACGGGGAGCTGTTTTTT
CDR3: CASSAWDTNGELFF

D: -
J: TRBJ2-7
V: TRBV7-2
size: -
DNA: TGTGCCAGCAGCTTTCCCTTTAGGAGCTCCTACGAGCAGTACTTC
CDR3: CASSFPFRSSYEQYF

D: -
J: TRBJ1-1
V: TRBV6-5
size: once
DNA: TGTGCCAGCAGTGACAGGAGTATGAACACTGAAGCTTTCTTT
CDR3: CASSDRSMNTEAFF

D: -
J: TRBJ2-4
V: TRBV5-1
size: -
DNA: TGCGCCAGCAGCCTCGCCGGGACTCCGGACATTCAGTACTTC
CDR3: CASSLAGTPDIQYF

D: TRBD2
J: TRBJ2-1
V: TRBV6-5
size: -
DNA: TGTGCCAGCAGTTCTAGCGGGGATAACTTTTACAATGAGCAGTTCTTC
CDR3: CASSSSGDNFYNEQFF

D: TRBD1
J: TRBJ2-1
V: TRBV27
size: -
DNA: TGTGCCAGCAGTTTCGACAGGGCATCCTACAATGAGCAGTTCTTC
CDR3: CASSFDRASYNEQFF

D: -
J: TRBJ2-7
V: TRBV11-2
size: -
DNA: TGTGCCAGCAGCTCATTTAGAGGAGCGGCCGAGCAGTACTTC
CDR3: CASSSFRGAAEQYF

D: -
J: TRBJ2-7
V: TRBV28
size: -
DNA: TGTGCCAGCAGGCCCCCCGGGGGCAGTTACTACGAGCAGTACTTC
CDR3: CASRPPGGSYYEQYF

D: -
J: TRBJ1-3
V: TRBV2
size: -
DNA: TGTGCCAGCAGTTTCAACAGGGAGGCTGGAAACACCATATATTTT
CDR3: CASSFNREAGNTIYF

D: -
J: TRBJ1-1
V: TRBV11-2
size: -
DNA: TGTGCCAGCAGCTCCCGAGATACCAGCACTGAAGCTTTCTTT
CDR3: CASSSRDTSTEAFF

D: -
J: TRBJ2-5
V: TRBV27
size: once
DNA: TGTGCCAGCAGTTGGGGGGAGACCCAGTACTTC
CDR3: CASSWGETQYF

D: TRBD2
J: TRBJ2-7
V: TRBV2
size: once
DNA: TGTGCCAGCAAGGTCGGGAGCGGGAGGTCCTACGAGCAGTACTTC
CDR3: CASKVGSGRSYEQYF

D: TRBD2
J: TRBJ2-3
V: TRBV27
size: -
DNA: TGTGCCAGCAGTTTAACTGCCGGGACTAGAGATACGCAGTATTTT
CDR3: CASSLTAGTRDTQYF

D: TRBD1
J: TRBJ1-2
V: TRBV27
size: -
DNA: TGTGCCAGCAGTTTGATCACAGGGGTACAAGTGGGGGGCTACACCTTC
CDR3: CASSLITGVQVGGYTF

D: TRBD2
J: TRBJ2-1
V: TRBV7-2
size: -
DNA: TGTGCCAGCAGCGTTCTAGCGGGGGGGTTCTACAATGAGCAGTTCTTC
CDR3: CASSVLAGGFYNEQFF

D: -
J: TRBJ2-5
V: TRBV27
size: -
DNA: TGTGCCAGCAGTTTATCGAGCAGGGGGGGGATCCAAGAGACCCAGTACTTC
CDR3: CASSLSSRGGIQETQYF

D: -
J: TRBJ1-2
V: TRBV7-9
size: -
DNA: TGTGCCAGCAGCCCCCCCCTCCCCCCGGAGTGGTATGGCTACACCTTC
CDR3: CASSPPLPPEWYGYTF

D: -
J: TRBJ1-2
V: TRBV4-1
size: -
DNA: TGCGCCAGCAGCCAAGGGGCCACCTCTAACTATGGCTACACCTTC
CDR3: CASSQGATSNYGYTF